Sequencing of this T cell receptor (beta chain) was carried out in a study of blood T cells in healthy people across ages. This CDR3 comprises 16 residues. Germline loops: CDR1 LGHDT, CDR2 YNNKEL (reference sequence). Combining a sample-barcoded 5' primer with a J-beta primer mix, a second PCR ran for roughly 7 to 12 cycles. TCRdb re-derived calls from the 5' RACE reads in MiXCR, one entry per CDR3 protein. This table holds about 1 million distinct CDR3 sequences, 35% to 55% found once. The rearrangement uses TRBV3-1 and TRBJ2-7, with 9 bases fitting TRBD2. Near its end, the DNA agrees better with TRBJ2-5, so the J call may be wrong. The material sequenced was blood. This TCR came from an older woman in good health. The CDR3 bases are TGTGCCAGCAGCCAAGGGGTAGCGGGAGTCCGGGAGACCCAGTACTTC. As protein: CASSQGVAGVRETQYF.